This TCR beta chain derives from a study of shared clonotypes between healthy human individuals. Across the study: The donor group consisted of two women and three men, aged 18 to 49.

Germline trimming cut 2 bases from V and 8 bases from J; bases unmatched to any gene: 8. The CDR3 has 15 residues. From germline, CDR1 is MNHEY and CDR2 SMNVEV (reference sequence). As concerns this clone: What it binds is unknown.

The method was immunoSEQ multiplex PCR; TCRdb's version includes in-frame clones alone and lacks a portion of them. The table shows around 1 million clones, with approximately 80% occurring only once. Study-wide results and limits: With several donors compared, 4.5% to 6.5% of naive CD4 clonotypes were shared.

The sample was memory CD4+ T cells sorted from blood. Specified subset: CD45RA-negative fraction. The chain is built from TRBV27 and TRBJ1-4; 7 bases agree with TRBD1. The TCR originated in a man aged 18 to 29 in good health. The CDR3 nucleotides read TGTGCCAGCAGTTTACGGCCAGGGGGAAACGAAAAACTGTTTTTT. This encodes CASSLRPGGNEKLFF.